This T cell receptor beta chain stems from a study of Tregs in tolerant kidney transplant recipients. The table lists this clone with a count of one. The antigen is not known. Per the germline V gene, CDR1 is MGHDK and CDR2 is SYGVNS. Trimming removed 1 base at V and 6 bases at J, with 9 bases between. The CDR3 consists of 13 residues. Study findings and constraints: The most relevant donor-specific Treg TCRbeta repertoire apparently came from expansion with activated donor B cells. Biological reproducibility was not directly addressed in this study.

Profiling relied on immunoSEQ multiplex PCR, and the TCRdb table lists in-frame clones only, not all of them. The sample lists some 66,000 clones, roughly 92% occurring once. The TCR sequence derives from a human donor who received a combined kidney and bone marrow transplant. The starting material was CD8+ T cells from blood, obtained before the transplant. This rearrangement joins TRBV25-1 to TRBJ1-1; D not certain. The CDR3 protein is CASSESGFAEAFF. The DNA of the CDR3 is TGTGCCAGCAGTGAATCGGGTTTCGCTGAAGCTTTCTTT. Complete variable domain (other parts from reference TRBV25-1 and TRBJ1-1): EADIYQTPRYLVIGTGKKITLECSQTMGHDKMYWYQQDPGMELHLIHYSYGVNSTEKGDLSSESTVSRIRTEHFPLTLESARPSHTSQYLCASSESGFAEAFFGQGTRLTVV.